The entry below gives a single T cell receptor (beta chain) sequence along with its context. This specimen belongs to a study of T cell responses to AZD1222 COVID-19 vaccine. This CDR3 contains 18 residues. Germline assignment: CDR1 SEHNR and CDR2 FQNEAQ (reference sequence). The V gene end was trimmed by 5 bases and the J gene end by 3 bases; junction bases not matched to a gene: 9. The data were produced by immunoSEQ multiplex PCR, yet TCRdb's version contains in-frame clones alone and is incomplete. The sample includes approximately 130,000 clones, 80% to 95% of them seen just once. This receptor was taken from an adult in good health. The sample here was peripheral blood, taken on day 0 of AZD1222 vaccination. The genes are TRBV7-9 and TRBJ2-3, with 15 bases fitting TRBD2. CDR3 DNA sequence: TGTGCCAGCAGCCCAGGACTAGCGGGAGGGCCAGCGACAGATACGCAGTATTTT. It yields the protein CASSPGLAGGPATDTQYF.